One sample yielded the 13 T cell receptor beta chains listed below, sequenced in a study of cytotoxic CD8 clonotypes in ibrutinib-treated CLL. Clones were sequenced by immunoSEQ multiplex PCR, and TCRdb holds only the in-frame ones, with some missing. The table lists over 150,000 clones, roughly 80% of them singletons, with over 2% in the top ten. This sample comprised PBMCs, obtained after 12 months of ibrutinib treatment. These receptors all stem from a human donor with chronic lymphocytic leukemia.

In nucleotides, the CDR3 is TGTGCCAGCAGTTACTCGACCGAGCAGTACTTC. Translated: CASSYSTEQYF. The chain has TRBV6-6 and TRBJ2-7; D gene unclear. Per the germline V gene, CDR1 is MNHNY and CDR2 is SVGAGI (reference sequence). The CDR3 sequence is 11 residues long. Trimming pared 0 bases from V and 6 bases from J, leaving 3 bases between.

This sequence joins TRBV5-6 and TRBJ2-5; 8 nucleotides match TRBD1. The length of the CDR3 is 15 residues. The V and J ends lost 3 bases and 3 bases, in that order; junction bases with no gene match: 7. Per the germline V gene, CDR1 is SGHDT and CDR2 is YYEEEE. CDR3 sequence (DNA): TGTGCCAGCAGCTACCGGGACAGGAACGAAGAGACCCAGTACTTC. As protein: CASSYRDRNEETQYF. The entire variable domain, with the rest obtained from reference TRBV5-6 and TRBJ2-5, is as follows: DAGVTQSPTHLIKTRGQQVTLRCSPKSGHDTVSWYQQALGQGPQFIFQYYEEEERQRGNFPDRFSGHQFPNYSSELNVNALLLGDSALYLCASSYRDRNEETQYFGPGTRLLVL.

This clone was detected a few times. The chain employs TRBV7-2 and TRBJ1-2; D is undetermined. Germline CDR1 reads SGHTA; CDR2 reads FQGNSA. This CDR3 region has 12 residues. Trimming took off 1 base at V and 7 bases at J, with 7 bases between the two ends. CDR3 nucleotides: TGTGCCAGCAGCTTAGAAGGGTTTGGCTACACCTTC. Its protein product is CASSLEGFGYTF. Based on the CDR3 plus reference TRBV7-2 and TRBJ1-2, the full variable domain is GAGVSQSPSNKVTEKGKDVELRCDPISGHTALYWYRQSLGQGLEFLIYFQGNSAPDKSGLPSDRFSAERTGGSVSTLTIQRTQQEDSAVYLCASSLEGFGYTFGSGTRLTVV.

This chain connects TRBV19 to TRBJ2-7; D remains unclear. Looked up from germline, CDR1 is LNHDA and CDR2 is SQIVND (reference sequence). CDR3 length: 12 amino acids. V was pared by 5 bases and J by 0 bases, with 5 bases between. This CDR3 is CASSLPSYEQYF. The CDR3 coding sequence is TGTGCCAGTAGTCTGCCCTCCTACGAGCAGTACTTC. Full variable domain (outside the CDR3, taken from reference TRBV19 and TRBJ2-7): DGGITQSPKYLFRKEGQNVTLSCEQNLNHDAMYWYRQDPGQGLRLIYYSQIVNDFQKGDIAEGYSVSREKKESFPLTVTSAQKNPTAFYLCASSLPSYEQYFGPGTRLTVT.

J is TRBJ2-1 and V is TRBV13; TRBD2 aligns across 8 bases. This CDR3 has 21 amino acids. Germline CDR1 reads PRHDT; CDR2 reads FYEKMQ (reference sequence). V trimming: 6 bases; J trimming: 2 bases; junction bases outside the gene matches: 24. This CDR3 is CASSRGPGPGNERGTYNEQFF. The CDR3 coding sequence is TGTGCCAGCAGTCGGGGACCTGGGCCTGGGAATGAGCGGGGGACCTACAATGAGCAGTTCTTC.

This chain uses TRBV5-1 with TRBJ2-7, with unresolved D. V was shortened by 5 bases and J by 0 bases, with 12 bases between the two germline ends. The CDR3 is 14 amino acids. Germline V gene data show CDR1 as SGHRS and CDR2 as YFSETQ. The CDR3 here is CASRSVTSSYEQYF. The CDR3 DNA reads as TGCGCCAGCAGATCGGTCACGAGCTCCTACGAGCAGTACTTC.

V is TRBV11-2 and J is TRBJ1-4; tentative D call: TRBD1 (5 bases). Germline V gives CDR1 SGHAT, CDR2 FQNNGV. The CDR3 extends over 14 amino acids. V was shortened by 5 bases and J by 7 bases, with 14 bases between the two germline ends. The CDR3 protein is CASSRRRTSEKLFF. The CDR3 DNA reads TGTGCCAGCAGCCGACGAAGGACATCTGAAAAACTGTTTTTT.

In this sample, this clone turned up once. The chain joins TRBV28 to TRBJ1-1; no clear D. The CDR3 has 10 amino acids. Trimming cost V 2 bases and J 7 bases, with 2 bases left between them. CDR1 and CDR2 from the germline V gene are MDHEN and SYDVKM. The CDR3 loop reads CASSLNEAFF. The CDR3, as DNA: TGTGCCAGCAGTTTAAATGAAGCTTTCTTT.

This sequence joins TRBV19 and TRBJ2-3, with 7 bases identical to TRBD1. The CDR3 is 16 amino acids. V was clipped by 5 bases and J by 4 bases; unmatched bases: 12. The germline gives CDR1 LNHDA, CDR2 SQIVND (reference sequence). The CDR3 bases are TGTGCCAGTAGTCCAACCCAGGGGGTTGGCGCAGATACGCAGTATTTT. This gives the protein CASSPTQGVGADTQYF.

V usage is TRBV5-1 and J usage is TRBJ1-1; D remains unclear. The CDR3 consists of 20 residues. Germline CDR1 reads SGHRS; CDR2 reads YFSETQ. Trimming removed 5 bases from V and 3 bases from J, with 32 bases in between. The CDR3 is CASSPIYFSGSLIRYTEAFF. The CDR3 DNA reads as TGCGCCAGCAGTCCCATTTACTTTTCGGGGTCCCTCATTCGGTACACTGAAGCTTTCTTT.

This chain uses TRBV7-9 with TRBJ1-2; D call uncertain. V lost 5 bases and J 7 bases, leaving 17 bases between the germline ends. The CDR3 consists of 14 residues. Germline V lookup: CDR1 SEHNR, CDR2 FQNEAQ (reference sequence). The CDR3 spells CASSAPPPGSGYTF. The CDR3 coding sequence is TGTGCCAGCAGCGCTCCCCCCCCAGGAAGTGGCTACACCTTC.

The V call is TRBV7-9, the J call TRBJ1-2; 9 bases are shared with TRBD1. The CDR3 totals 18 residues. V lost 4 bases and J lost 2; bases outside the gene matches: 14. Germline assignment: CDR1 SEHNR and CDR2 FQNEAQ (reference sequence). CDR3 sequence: CASSSSRDRAMGNYGYTF. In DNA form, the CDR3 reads TGTGCCAGCAGCTCTTCCCGGGACAGGGCTATGGGGAACTATGGCTACACCTTC.

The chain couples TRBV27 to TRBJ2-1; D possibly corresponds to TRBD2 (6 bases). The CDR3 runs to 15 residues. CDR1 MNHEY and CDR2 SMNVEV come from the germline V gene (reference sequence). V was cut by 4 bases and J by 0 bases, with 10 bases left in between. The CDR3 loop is CASSWAGSSYNEQFF. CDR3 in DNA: TGTGCCAGCAGTTGGGCGGGGTCCTCCTACAATGAGCAGTTCTTC.